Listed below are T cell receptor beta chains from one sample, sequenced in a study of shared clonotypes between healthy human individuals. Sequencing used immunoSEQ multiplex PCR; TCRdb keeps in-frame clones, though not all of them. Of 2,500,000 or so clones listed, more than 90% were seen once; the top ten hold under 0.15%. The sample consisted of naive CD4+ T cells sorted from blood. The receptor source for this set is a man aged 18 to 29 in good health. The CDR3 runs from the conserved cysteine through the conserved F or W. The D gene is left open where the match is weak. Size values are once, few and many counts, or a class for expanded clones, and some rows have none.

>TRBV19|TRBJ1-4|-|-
CASTTGAGLGEKLFF
TGTGCCAGTACAACGGGGGCCGGATTAGGAGAAAAACTGTTTTTT
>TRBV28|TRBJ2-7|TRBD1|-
CASRHDPKGQGHYEQYF
TGTGCCAGCAGACACGACCCTAAGGGACAGGGACACTACGAGCAGTACTTC
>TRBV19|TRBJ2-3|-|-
CASSMSGATDTQYF
TGTGCCAGTAGTATGTCGGGGGCGACAGATACGCAGTATTTT
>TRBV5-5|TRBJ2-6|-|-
CASSFVASARVGANVLTF
TGTGCCAGCAGCTTCGTAGCTTCGGCACGGGTAGGGGCCAACGTCCTGACTTTC
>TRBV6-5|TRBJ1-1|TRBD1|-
CASSFDRVSTEAFF
TGTGCCAGCAGTTTTGACAGGGTTTCAACTGAAGCTTTCTTT
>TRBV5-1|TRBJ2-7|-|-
CASSLVGYHEQYF
TGCGCCAGCAGCTTGGTTGGATACCACGAGCAGTACTTC
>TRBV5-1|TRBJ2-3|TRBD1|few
CASTQTGGTDTQYF
TGCGCCAGCACCCAGACAGGGGGCACAGATACGCAGTATTTT
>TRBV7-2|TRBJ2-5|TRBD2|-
CASSLTSGGAGETQYF
TGTGCCAGCAGCCTCACTAGCGGGGGGGCAGGAGAGACCCAGTACTTC
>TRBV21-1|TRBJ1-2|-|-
CASTSGHRGGGYTF
TGTGCCAGCACCTCGGGGCACAGGGGAGGTGGCTACACCTTC
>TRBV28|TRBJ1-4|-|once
CASSQPQGTNEKLFF
TGTGCCAGCAGTCAACCACAGGGAACTAATGAAAAACTGTTTTTT
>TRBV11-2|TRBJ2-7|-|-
CASSLRASTYEQYF
TGTGCCAGCAGCTTACGGGCTTCCACCTACGAGCAGTACTTC
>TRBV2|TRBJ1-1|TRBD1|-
CASMDPDRGLTNTEAFF
TGTGCCAGCATGGATCCGGACAGGGGGCTTACGAACACTGAAGCTTTCTTT
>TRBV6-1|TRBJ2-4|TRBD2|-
CASTAGGPKNIQYF
TGTGCCAGCACGGCGGGAGGTCCCAAAAACATTCAGTACTTC
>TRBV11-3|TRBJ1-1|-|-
CASSRGGMNTEAFF
TGTGCCAGCAGCCGGGGCGGAATGAACACTGAAGCTTTCTTT
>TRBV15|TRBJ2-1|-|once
CATSLARGGSVRNEQFF
TGTGCCACCAGCCTAGCACGGGGAGGCTCCGTGAGGAATGAGCAGTTCTTC
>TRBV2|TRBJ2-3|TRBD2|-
CASSPSGGASTDTQYF
TGTGCCAGCAGTCCTAGCGGGGGGGCTAGCACAGATACGCAGTATTTT
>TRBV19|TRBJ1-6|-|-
CASSIDIGNSPLHF
TGTGCCAGTAGTATCGACATCGGGAATTCACCCCTCCACTTT
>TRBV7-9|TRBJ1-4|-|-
CASSPGMDEKLFF
TGTGCCAGCAGCCCTGGGATGGATGAAAAACTGTTTTTT
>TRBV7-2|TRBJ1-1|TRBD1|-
CASSFRQGGTEAFF
TGTGCCAGCAGCTTTCGACAGGGTGGAACTGAAGCTTTCTTT
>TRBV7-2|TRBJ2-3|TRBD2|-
CASSLGTTKASTDTQYF
TGTGCCAGCAGCCTCGGGACTACCAAAGCTAGCACAGATACGCAGTATTTT
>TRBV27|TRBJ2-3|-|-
CASRPYGSSTDTQYF
TGTGCCAGCAGACCCTACGGGAGTAGCACAGATACGCAGTATTTT
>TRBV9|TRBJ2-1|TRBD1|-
CASSHDRAGEQFF
TGTGCCAGCAGCCATGACAGGGCAGGGGAGCAGTTCTTC
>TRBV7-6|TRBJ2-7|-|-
CASSRYEQYF
TGTGCCAGCAGCCGATACGAGCAGTACTTC
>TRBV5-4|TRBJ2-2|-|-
CASSWGAISTGELFF
TGTGCCAGCAGCTGGGGGGCCATATCCACCGGGGAGCTGTTTTTT
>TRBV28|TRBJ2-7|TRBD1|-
CASTRYHGTGGYEQYF
TGTGCCAGCACCCGATACCACGGGACAGGGGGTTACGAGCAGTACTTC
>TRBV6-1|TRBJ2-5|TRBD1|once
CASRWTGGGETQYF
TGTGCCAGCCGGTGGACAGGGGGCGGAGAGACCCAGTACTTC
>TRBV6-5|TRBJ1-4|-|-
CASSQGLFNEKLFF
TGTGCCAGCAGTCAGGGACTTTTTAATGAAAAACTGTTTTTT
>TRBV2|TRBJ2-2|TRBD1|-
CASRPTGGNTGELFF
TGTGCCAGCAGACCGACAGGGGGTAATACCGGGGAGCTGTTTTTT
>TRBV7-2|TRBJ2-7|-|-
CASSLRGRYEQYF
TGTGCCAGCAGCTTACGTGGACGCTACGAGCAGTACTTC
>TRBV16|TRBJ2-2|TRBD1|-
CASSQFTGGHGELFF
TGTGCCAGCAGCCAATTCACAGGGGGCCACGGGGAGCTGTTTTTT
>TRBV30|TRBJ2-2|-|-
CAWSVITARITGELFF
TGTGCCTGGAGTGTAATTACGGCCAGAATCACCGGGGAGCTGTTTTTT
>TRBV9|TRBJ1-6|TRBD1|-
CASSVGTGMGSPLHF
TGTGCCAGCAGCGTAGGGACAGGGATGGGATCACCCCTCCACTTT